This TCR beta chain is drawn from a study of liver allograft versus peripheral blood T cells. Looking at the study overall: Recipients' peripheral blood served as the comparator for T cell receptor repertoires in transplanted livers.

TCRdb passed the reads through MiXCR, listing each CDR3 protein once. The table records fewer than 15,000 distinct CDR3 sequences, about 19% of them present only once. V was cut by 5 bases and J by 0 bases, with 14 bases left in between. CDR3 length: 16 residues. The germline V gene has CDR1 SGHTA and CDR2 FQGNSA. Study-wide results and caveats: According to reports, the T cell receptor repertoires inside liver allografts differed from those in peripheral blood.

With regard to this clonotype: The target antigen is unknown.

The clonotype originates from a human patient who had a liver transplant. A subset of T cells may come from the graft donor. The chain uses TRBV7-2 and TRBJ2-1, with TRBD2 as a possible D gene (7 bases). The CDR3 region has the DNA TGTGCCAGCAGCAGCCTGGGGGGGCCCTCCTACAATGAGCAGTTCTTC. It specifies CASSSLGGPSYNEQFF.